The present T cell receptor (beta chain) was sequenced within a study of T cells after yellow fever vaccination. There are many counts of this clonotype. Germline CDR1 and CDR2: MNHEY and SVGAGI. Trimming left V 2 bases short and J 0 bases short, with 21 bases between. The CDR3 extends over 19 amino acids. As TCR cDNA was made by 5'RACE template switching, a universal primer site and UMIs were added. One entry per CDR3 protein results from TCRdb running MiXCR on the 5' RACE reads. The table records about 45,000 distinct CDR3 sequences, roughly 6.4% of them present only once. Overall study results and limits: Subsequent booster samples again held most clones from primary vaccination (under 98% CD4, roughly 91% CD8). Weaker overall was a secondary response that nonetheless peaked faster, on day 5 versus 15.

Sequencing used CD8+ T cells not binding an NS4B(214-222) dextramer, sorted from PBMCs, obtained 45 days after the yellow fever booster vaccination. The chain carries TRBV6-5 and TRBJ2-3, with D maybe TRBD2 (5 bases). The sequence was collected from a man aged 25-45 years who received the YFV17D yellow fever vaccine. CDR3 DNA sequence: TGTGCCAGCAGTTACAGCGGCGGGTCGAGCCGAACTAGCACAGATACGCAGTATTTT. It specifies CASSYSGGSSRTSTDTQYF.